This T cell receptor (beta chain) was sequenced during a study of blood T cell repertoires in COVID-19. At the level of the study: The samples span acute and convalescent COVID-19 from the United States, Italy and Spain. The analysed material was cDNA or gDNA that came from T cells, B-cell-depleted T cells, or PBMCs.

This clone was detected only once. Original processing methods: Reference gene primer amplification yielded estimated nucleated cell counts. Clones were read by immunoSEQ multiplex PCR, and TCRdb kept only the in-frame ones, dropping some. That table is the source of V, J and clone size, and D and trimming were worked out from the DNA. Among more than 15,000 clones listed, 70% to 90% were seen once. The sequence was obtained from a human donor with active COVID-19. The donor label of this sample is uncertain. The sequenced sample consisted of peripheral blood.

CDR3 sequence (DNA): TGTGCCAGTAGCGGGGACAGGGAGGGGAGTTCACCCCTCCACTTT. Protein: CASSGDREGSSPLHF. This chain links TRBV19 with TRBJ1-6; 9 bases are shared with TRBD1. V gave up 6 bases and J gave up 9 bases; unmatched junction bases: 9. The CDR3 runs to 15 residues. Germline CDR1 and CDR2: LNHDA and SQIVND (reference sequence).